This paragraph covers one T cell receptor beta chain sequence. Noted treatment: oral pan-JAK inhibitor, 5-10 mg twice daily. This CDR3 is 11 amino acids long. CDR1 and CDR2 (germline): MNHEY, SVGAGI. The germline V and J ends were trimmed by 3 bases and 10 bases, with 7 bases remaining between them. The sample is drawn from a study of CD8+ T cells in alopecia areata. RNA was isolated and reverse transcribed to cDNA, the sequencing template. Sequencing used immunoSEQ multiplex PCR; TCRdb keeps in-frame clones, though not all of them. The data contain more than 110,000 clones, roughly 82% of them singletons.

This TCR came from a human donor with alopecia areata. Sequencing used CD8+ T cells sorted from blood, obtained at week 4, from a patient treated with tofacitinib. J is TRBJ2-1 and V is TRBV6-5; D is unresolved. CDR3 DNA sequence: TGTGCCAGCAGTTATGGACGAGAGCAGTTCTTC. Encoded protein: CASSYGREQFF.